A selection of T cell receptor beta chains follows, all from one sample in a study of T-cell memory formation after mild COVID-19. TCRdb re-analysed the 5' RACE reads in MiXCR, keeping a single row per CDR3 protein. Among approximately 98,000 distinct CDR3 sequences, 15% to 20% were seen once, and the ten largest hold approximately 5%. The sample consisted of PBMCs or a T cell subset sorted from them (not recorded which). Receptors were obtained from a man in his late teens or twenties who had mild COVID-19 (a few samples of this study predate the infection). Cell type and time point are not known. CDR3s include the opening cysteine and the closing phenylalanine or tryptophan. The order of the fields is D gene, J gene, clone size, V gene, CDR3 DNA, CDR3 protein. A D gene is named only where the DNA matches it firmly. Clone size is given for some rows only: seen once, a few or many times, or a class if the clone is expanded.

d_call: NA
j_call: TRBJ2-7
clone_size: NA
v_call: TRBV4-1
cdr3_nt: TGCGCCAGCAGCCCCGGGTCAGGCTACGAGCAGTACTTC
cdr3_aa: CASSPGSGYEQYF

d_call: TRBD2
j_call: TRBJ2-2
clone_size: NA
v_call: TRBV4-2
cdr3_nt: TGTGCCAGCAGCCAGAGGACTAGCGACACCGGGGAGCTGTTTTTT
cdr3_aa: CASSQRTSDTGELFF

d_call: TRBD1
j_call: TRBJ2-7
clone_size: few
v_call: TRBV5-1
cdr3_nt: TGCGCCAGCAGCCGTTCCGGGACAGGGTCTGTCGAGCAGTACTTC
cdr3_aa: CASSRSGTGSVEQYF

d_call: NA
j_call: TRBJ1-2
clone_size: few
v_call: TRBV24-1
cdr3_nt: TGTGCCACCAGTGATTCCTTTGGCTACACCTTC
cdr3_aa: CATSDSFGYTF

d_call: NA
j_call: TRBJ2-1
clone_size: NA
v_call: TRBV5-5
cdr3_nt: TGTGCCAGCAGCTTGCGGGCAGGCTGGGATGAGCAGTTCTTC
cdr3_aa: CASSLRAGWDEQFF

d_call: NA
j_call: TRBJ1-5
clone_size: few
v_call: TRBV5-1
cdr3_nt: TGCGCCAGCAGCTTTACAGGCTCGAGCAATCAGCCCCAGCATTTT
cdr3_aa: CASSFTGSSNQPQHF

d_call: TRBD2
j_call: TRBJ2-7
clone_size: NA
v_call: TRBV13
cdr3_nt: TGTGCCAGCAGCCAAACTTCTCGGGGGGGACACTACGAGCAGTACTTC
cdr3_aa: CASSQTSRGGHYEQYF

d_call: NA
j_call: TRBJ1-3
clone_size: NA
v_call: TRBV20-1
cdr3_nt: TGCAGTGCCCTTAATCCAGACTCTGGAAACACCATATATTTT
cdr3_aa: CSALNPDSGNTIYF

d_call: TRBD2
j_call: TRBJ2-3
clone_size: few
v_call: TRBV7-2
cdr3_nt: TGTGCCAGCAGCACGGGACTAGGTAGCCCAGATACGCAGTATTTT
cdr3_aa: CASSTGLGSPDTQYF

d_call: TRBD2
j_call: TRBJ2-3
clone_size: NA
v_call: TRBV6-2/TRBV6-3
cdr3_nt: TGTGCCAGCAGAGAGCGGGGGGGACGCACAGATACGCAGTATTTT
cdr3_aa: CASRERGGRTDTQYF

d_call: NA
j_call: TRBJ2-3
clone_size: NA
v_call: TRBV18
cdr3_nt: TGTGCCAGCTCACCACCGGGTTTCCACTTCGATACGCAGTATTTT
cdr3_aa: CASSPPGFHFDTQYF

d_call: TRBD1
j_call: TRBJ1-5
clone_size: few
v_call: TRBV4-2
cdr3_nt: TGTGCCAGCAGCTCCGGGACAGAATGGCAGCCCCAGCATTTT
cdr3_aa: CASSSGTEWQPQHF

d_call: NA
j_call: TRBJ2-7
clone_size: few
v_call: TRBV6-6
cdr3_nt: TGTGCCAGCAGTCACCCGGATTCCTACGAGCAGTACTTC
cdr3_aa: CASSHPDSYEQYF

d_call: TRBD2
j_call: TRBJ2-1
clone_size: few
v_call: TRBV5-1
cdr3_nt: TGCGCCAGCAGCTTGGGGACTAGCGGGGGGCTCCATGAGCAGTTCTTC
cdr3_aa: CASSLGTSGGLHEQFF

d_call: NA
j_call: TRBJ1-2
clone_size: few
v_call: TRBV12-3/TRBV12-4
cdr3_nt: TGTGCCAGCAGTTTAGAGCAGTCCTATGGCTACACCTTC
cdr3_aa: CASSLEQSYGYTF

d_call: TRBD2
j_call: TRBJ2-2
clone_size: few
v_call: TRBV5-1
cdr3_nt: TGCGCCAGCAATGCGGGGGCCGGGGAGCTGTTTTTT
cdr3_aa: CASNAGAGELFF

d_call: NA
j_call: TRBJ2-5
clone_size: NA
v_call: TRBV7-3
cdr3_nt: TGTGCCAGCAGCTTATCCCTGCAAGAGACCCAGTACTTC
cdr3_aa: CASSLSLQETQYF

d_call: NA
j_call: TRBJ2-6
clone_size: NA
v_call: TRBV12-3/TRBV12-4
cdr3_nt: TGTGCCAGCAGTCGAATCATACCGGGAAACGTCCTGACTTTC
cdr3_aa: CASSRIIPGNVLTF

d_call: TRBD1
j_call: TRBJ2-1
clone_size: NA
v_call: TRBV7-9
cdr3_nt: TGTGCCAGCAGGAGGACAGGGGTCGATGAGCAGTTCTTC
cdr3_aa: CASRRTGVDEQFF

d_call: NA
j_call: TRBJ2-5
clone_size: many
v_call: TRBV5-1
cdr3_nt: TGCGCCAGCAGCTTGGGCAGCTTAGAGGAGACCCAGTACTTC
cdr3_aa: CASSLGSLEETQYF

d_call: TRBD2
j_call: TRBJ2-5
clone_size: few
v_call: TRBV2
cdr3_nt: TGTGCCAGCAGAAGGACTAGCGGGGGGGCCGTAGAGACCCAGTACTTC
cdr3_aa: CASRRTSGGAVETQYF

d_call: TRBD1
j_call: TRBJ1-1
clone_size: NA
v_call: TRBV12-3/TRBV12-4
cdr3_nt: TGTGCCAGCAGTTCGCGGGACAGGGGCACTGAAGCTTTCTTT
cdr3_aa: CASSSRDRGTEAFF

d_call: NA
j_call: TRBJ2-2
clone_size: NA
v_call: TRBV6-2/TRBV6-3
cdr3_nt: TGTGCCAGCAGTTGGTACACCGGGGAGCTGTTTTTT
cdr3_aa: CASSWYTGELFF

d_call: TRBD1
j_call: TRBJ1-1
clone_size: NA
v_call: TRBV12-3/TRBV12-4
cdr3_nt: TGTGCCAGCAGCTACAGGGGGCAAGCTGAAGCTTTCTTT
cdr3_aa: CASSYRGQAEAFF

d_call: TRBD2
j_call: TRBJ2-2
clone_size: NA
v_call: TRBV6-2/TRBV6-3
cdr3_nt: TGTGCCAGCGGGAGGGTGGAGCTGTTTTTT
cdr3_aa: CASGRVELFF

d_call: TRBD1
j_call: TRBJ2-1
clone_size: few
v_call: TRBV5-1
cdr3_nt: TGCGCCAGCAGCTCAGGACAGGCCAATGAGCAGTTCTTC
cdr3_aa: CASSSGQANEQFF

d_call: TRBD1
j_call: TRBJ1-6
clone_size: once
v_call: TRBV7-9
cdr3_nt: TGTGCCAGCAGCTTTTCTGCAGGGGGGGATTCACCCCTCCACTTT
cdr3_aa: CASSFSAGGDSPLHF

d_call: NA
j_call: TRBJ2-5
clone_size: NA
v_call: TRBV5-1
cdr3_nt: TGCGCCAGCAGTTTTCTCAGGGAAGAGACCCAGTACTTC
cdr3_aa: CASSFLREETQYF

d_call: NA
j_call: TRBJ2-1
clone_size: NA
v_call: TRBV20-1
cdr3_nt: TGCAGTGCTAGAGATGAGAGCTCCTACAATGAGCAGTTCTTC
cdr3_aa: CSARDESSYNEQFF